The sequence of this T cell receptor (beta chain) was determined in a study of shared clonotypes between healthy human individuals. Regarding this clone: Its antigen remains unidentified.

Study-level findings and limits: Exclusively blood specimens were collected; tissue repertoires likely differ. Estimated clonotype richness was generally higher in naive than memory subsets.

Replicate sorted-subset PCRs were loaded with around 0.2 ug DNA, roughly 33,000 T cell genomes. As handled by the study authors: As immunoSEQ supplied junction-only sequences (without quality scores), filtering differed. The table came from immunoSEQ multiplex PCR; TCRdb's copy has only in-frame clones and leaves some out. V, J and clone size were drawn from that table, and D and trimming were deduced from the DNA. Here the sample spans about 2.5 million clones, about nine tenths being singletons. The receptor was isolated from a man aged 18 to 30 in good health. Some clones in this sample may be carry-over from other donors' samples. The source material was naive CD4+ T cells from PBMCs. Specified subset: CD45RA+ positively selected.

Here the CDR3 DNA reads TGTGCCAGCAAATTGAGGGAAGGTACCGTTACCTACGAGCAGTACTTC. Its translation is CASKLREGTVTYEQYF. This chain uses TRBV11-2 with TRBJ2-7, with a weak D call TRBD2 (5 bases). V was shortened by 7 bases and J by 2 bases, with 21 bases between the two germline ends. Germline CDR1 reads SGHAT; CDR2 reads FQNNGV. This CDR3 has 16 amino acids.